This T cell receptor (beta chain) was captured in a study of blood T cell repertoires in COVID-19. Study context: Acute-phase and convalescent COVID-19 samples originated in the United States, Italy and Spain. PBMCs, B-cell-depleted T cells, or T cells provided the cDNA or gDNA that made up the material.

V lost 4 bases and J lost 6, with 15 bases in between. This CDR3 comprises 15 residues. CDR1 and CDR2 (germline): KGHDR, SFDVKD. Here immunoSEQ multiplex PCR was the method, and the copy in TCRdb shows in-frame clones only, minus some. The sample records about 110,000 clones, 84% being singletons. This chain uses TRBV24-1 with TRBJ2-1; maybe TRBD1 (6 bases). The sequencing sample was made of peripheral blood. The sequence derives from a woman aged 60-70 years with acute or convalescent COVID-19. CDR3 sequence: CATSEAQTGSNEQFF. In DNA form, the CDR3 reads TGTGCCACCAGTGAGGCACAGACAGGCAGCAATGAGCAGTTCTTC.